This T cell receptor beta chain was recorded in a study of CXCR3-negative and CXCR3-positive naive CD8 T cells. Regarding the study as a whole: For naive cells, CXCR3-negative and CXCR3-positive subsets had similar TRBV-TRBJ usage; for memory cells, usage differed. TRB CDR3s of CXCR3-positive naive cells were more hydrophobic than those of CXCR3-negative naive cells. CXCR3 expression dropped partially after cryopreservation, and most assays relied on fresh PBMCs. Surface CD5 looked about the same in the naive subsets, so the authors worked out TCR strength from TRB CDR3 properties.

TRB cDNA libraries were made by UMI-labeled 5' RACE. TCRdb re-called the 5' RACE reads and gives one entry per CDR3 protein, without DNA. This listing includes 85,000 to 90,000 distinct CDR3 sequences. About this clonotype itself: Its antigen is as yet unknown.

Germline CDR1 MGHRA, CDR2 YSYEKL. The CDR3 spans 16 residues. Sorting was done in triplicate for each CD8+ T cell subset (under 330,000 cells each). The chain employs TRBV4-1 and TRBJ2-1; the TRBD1 assignment by TCRdb is unverifiable without DNA. Sequencing used naive CXCR3+ CD8+ T cells from blood. The subset denotes: CD45RO-CCR7+CD27+CD95- naive CD8+ T cells expressing CXCR3 (TNR3+). The clonotype originates from a human donor in good health. Some clones in this sample may be carry-over from other donors' samples. The CDR3 loop is CASSPQGGRSYNEQFF.